This is a list of T cell receptor beta chains from one sample in a study of identical twins. TCRdb re-called the 5' RACE reads with MiXCR, one entry per CDR3 protein. There are roughly 480,000 distinct CDR3 sequences in the sample; 24% occur only once, and 2.9% lies in the top ten. These data also featured in a second study, about T cells expressing NK-cell markers.

Sequencing was performed on CD4+ T cells sorted from blood. The receptor source for this set is a woman aged 18-29 years in good health. Each CDR3 is given with its conserved first and last residue. The order of the fields is CDR3 protein, CDR3 DNA, D gene, V gene, J gene, clone size, CDR3 length. D genes are given only for firm matches. Clone size is not always given. Where it is, it says once, few, many or a class for expanded clones.

CATSDSLAGAHNEQFF	TGTGCCACCAGTGATTCGCTAGCGGGAGCACACAATGAGCAGTTCTTC	TRBD2	TRBV24-1	TRBJ2-1	NA	16
CASSPTMSASGSIHEQFF	TGCGCCAGCAGCCCAACTATGTCGGCTAGCGGGAGTATCCATGAGCAGTTCTTC	TRBD2	TRBV5-1	TRBJ2-1	NA	18
CASSLREWDTDTQYF	TGTGCCAGCAGTCTGCGGGAGTGGGACACAGATACGCAGTATTTT	TRBD2	TRBV6-2/TRBV6-3	TRBJ2-3	NA	15
CSARDGSRLREQYF	TGCAGTGCTAGAGACGGGTCCCGCCTACGCGAGCAGTACTTC	NA	TRBV20-1	TRBJ2-7	NA	14
CSARGGSSGVTYNEQFF	TGCAGTGCTAGAGGTGGTTCTAGCGGAGTAACGTACAATGAGCAGTTCTTC	TRBD2	TRBV20-1	TRBJ2-1	NA	17
CASRKRDREIAEAFF	TGTGCCAGCAGGAAACGAGACAGGGAAATAGCTGAAGCTTTCTTT	TRBD1	TRBV7-9	TRBJ1-1	NA	15
CASSQDVRESSYNEQFF	TGTGCCAGCAGCCAGGATGTCCGGGAGAGCTCCTACAATGAGCAGTTCTTC	NA	TRBV14	TRBJ2-1	few	17
CASSRGGDSYEQYF	TGTGCCAGCAGCCGAGGGGGGGACTCCTACGAGCAGTACTTC	NA	TRBV3-1	TRBJ2-7	NA	14
CASSHRLGQPQETQYF	TGTGCCAGCAGCCACCGACTAGGTCAGCCACAAGAGACCCAGTACTTC	NA	TRBV5-6	TRBJ2-5	NA	16
CATSDLQDTTDTQYF	TGTGCCACCAGTGATTTACAAGATACCACAGATACGCAGTATTTT	NA	TRBV24-1	TRBJ2-3	NA	15
CASSQDRTPYNEQFF	TGCGCCAGCAGCCAAGATCGCACACCTTACAATGAGCAGTTCTTC	NA	TRBV4-3	TRBJ2-1	few	15
CSARDTGAGNTIYF	TGCAGTGCTAGAGATACAGGGGCTGGAAACACCATATATTTT	TRBD1	TRBV20-1	TRBJ1-3	NA	14
CASSYSEWGGEQYF	TGTGCCAGCAGTTACTCCGAGTGGGGGGGCGAGCAGTACTTC	TRBD2	TRBV6-5	TRBJ2-7	NA	14
CSASGRLEAFF	TGCAGCGCCTCTGGGCGGCTTGAAGCTTTCTTT	NA	TRBV29-1	TRBJ1-1	few	11
CASSLQGVGTNEKLFF	TGTGCCAGCAGTTTACAGGGGGTGGGGACTAATGAAAAACTGTTTTTT	TRBD1	TRBV12-3/TRBV12-4	TRBJ1-4	NA	16
CASSQDLAGGTDTQYF	TGTGCCAGCAGCCAAGATCTAGCGGGGGGTACAGATACGCAGTATTTT	TRBD2	TRBV4-2	TRBJ2-3	many	16
CASSLEGGNTEAFF	TGCGCCAGCAGCTTAGAAGGGGGTAACACTGAAGCTTTCTTT	NA	TRBV5-1	TRBJ1-1	NA	14
CASSPQGSLGQPYEQYF	TGTGCCAGCAGCCCACAGGGATCCCTAGGTCAACCCTACGAGCAGTACTTC	NA	TRBV7-2	TRBJ2-7	few	17
CASSYQDTKYEQYF	TGTGCCAGCAGTTATCAGGACACCAAGTACGAGCAGTACTTC	NA	TRBV6-2/TRBV6-3	TRBJ2-7	NA	14
CASSLQAGGGTGELFF	TGTGCCAGCAGCTTACAGGCGGGAGGTGGGACCGGGGAGCTGTTTTTT	TRBD2	TRBV11-2	TRBJ2-2	NA	16
CASSLMASGGDEQFF	TGCGCCAGCAGCTTGATGGCTAGCGGGGGTGATGAGCAGTTCTTC	TRBD2	TRBV5-1	TRBJ2-1	few	15
CSAGAQSRTQYF	TGCAGTGCGGGAGCCCAGTCAAGGACGCAGTATTTT	NA	TRBV20-1	TRBJ2-3	few	12
CASSLLGSPLIQYEQFF	TGTGCCAGCAGTTTATTGGGATCCCCCCTGATACAATATGAGCAGTTCTTC	NA	TRBV27	TRBJ2-1	NA	17
CSGKQGDGYTF	TGCAGCGGTAAACAGGGGGACGGCTACACCTTC	TRBD1	TRBV29-1	TRBJ1-2	NA	11
CSVTKDGPYQPQHF	TGCAGCGTGACGAAGGACGGGCCTTATCAGCCCCAGCATTTT	NA	TRBV29-1	TRBJ1-5	NA	14
CSARGSGGRSEQFF	TGCAGTGCTAGAGGATCCGGAGGGAGGAGTGAGCAGTTCTTC	NA	TRBV20-1	TRBJ2-1	NA	14
CSVTRLVYEQYF	TGCAGCGTAACGCGGCTGGTCTACGAGCAGTACTTC	NA	TRBV29-1	TRBJ2-7	NA	12
CASSEEGQVHF	TGTGCCAGCAGTGAGGAAGGACAGGTACACTTC	TRBD1	TRBV2	TRBJ1-2	few	11
CASSFFGYNEQFF	TGTGCCAGCAGTTTTTTCGGGTACAATGAGCAGTTCTTC	NA	TRBV12-3/TRBV12-4	TRBJ2-1	NA	13
CSARGAQETQYF	TGCAGTGCCAGGGGAGCACAAGAGACCCAGTACTTC	NA	TRBV20-1	TRBJ2-5	NA	12
CASSYPTSGSRSSYNEQFF	TGTGCCAGCAGTTACCCGACTAGCGGGAGCCGTAGCTCCTACAATGAGCAGTTCTTC	TRBD2	TRBV6-2/TRBV6-3	TRBJ2-1	few	19
CASSVQGTGEAFF	TGTGCCAGCAGTGTACAGGGAACGGGTGAAGCTTTCTTT	NA	TRBV2	TRBJ1-1	NA	13
CASSEEGGQPQHF	TGTGCCAGCAGTGAGGAAGGCGGTCAGCCCCAGCATTTT	NA	TRBV2	TRBJ1-5	few	13
CAARDSSYEQYF	TGTGCCGCCCGGGACTCCTCCTACGAGCAGTACTTC	NA	TRBV10-3	TRBJ2-7	NA	12
CASSQDRARTYEQYF	TGCGCCAGCAGCCAAGATCGGGCGCGGACCTACGAGCAGTACTTC	NA	TRBV4-3	TRBJ2-7	NA	15
CASSPTGNTGELFF	TGCGCCAGCAGCCCCACAGGGAACACCGGGGAGCTGTTTTTT	NA	TRBV5-1	TRBJ2-2	many	14
CASSPTALWGTGELFF	TGTGCCAGCAGTCCGACGGCCCTCTGGGGCACCGGGGAGCTGTTTTTT	NA	TRBV12-3/TRBV12-4	TRBJ2-2	few	16
CASSLGANWEKLFF	TGCGCCAGCAGCTTAGGGGCCAATTGGGAAAAACTGTTTTTT	NA	TRBV5-1	TRBJ1-4	few	14
CASSWQGGGYTF	TGTGCCAGCAGTTGGCAGGGCGGTGGCTACACCTTC	NA	TRBV6-5	TRBJ1-2	few	12
CASRGGSWTDTQYF	TGTGCCAGCAGGGGGGGGAGCTGGACAGATACGCAGTATTTT	TRBD2	TRBV12-3/TRBV12-4	TRBJ2-3	NA	14
CSARDNRGGNEQFF	TGCAGTGCTAGAGATAACAGGGGAGGGAATGAGCAGTTCTTC	NA	TRBV20-1	TRBJ2-1	few	14
CASSLNRDRVAFF	TGTGCCAGCAGTTTAAACCGGGACAGGGTTGCTTTCTTT	TRBD1	TRBV12-3/TRBV12-4	TRBJ1-1	NA	13
CASRLSGGVYNEQFF	TGTGCCAGCAGACTCTCCGGGGGGGTCTACAATGAGCAGTTCTTC	TRBD2	TRBV7-2	TRBJ2-1	NA	15
CASTPAGYGEHFF	TGTGCCAGCACTCCAGCGGGGTACGGTGAGCACTTCTTC	TRBD2	TRBV6-1	TRBJ2-1	NA	13
CASLPRRGNLYEQYF	TGTGCCAGCCTACCAAGGCGAGGGAATCTGTACGAGCAGTACTTC	NA	TRBV18	TRBJ2-7	NA	15
CASSPHPGSYEQYF	TGTGCCAGCAGCCCCCACCCGGGCTCCTACGAGCAGTACTTC	NA	TRBV9	TRBJ2-7	few	14